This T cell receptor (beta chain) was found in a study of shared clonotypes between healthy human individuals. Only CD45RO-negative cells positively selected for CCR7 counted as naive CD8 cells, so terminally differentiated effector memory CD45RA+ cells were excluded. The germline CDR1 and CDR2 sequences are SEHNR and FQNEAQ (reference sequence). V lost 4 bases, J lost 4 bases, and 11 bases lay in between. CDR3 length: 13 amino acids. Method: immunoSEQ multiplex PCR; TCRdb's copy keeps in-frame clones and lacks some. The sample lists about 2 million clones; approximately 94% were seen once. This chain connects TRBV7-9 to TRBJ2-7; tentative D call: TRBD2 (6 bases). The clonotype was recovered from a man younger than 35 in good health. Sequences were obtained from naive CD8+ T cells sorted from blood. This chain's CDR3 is CASSSIAAYEQYF. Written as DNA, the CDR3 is TGTGCCAGCAGCTCAATAGCGGCTTACGAGCAGTACTTC.